This T cell receptor beta chain originates from a study of blood T cell repertoires in COVID-19. Study in general: The United States, Italy and Spain supplied acute and convalescent COVID-19 samples. Nucleic acid was either cDNA or gDNA, and it came from T cells, B-cell-depleted T cells, or PBMCs.

The V gene's germline CDR1 is LGHDT and CDR2 YNNKEL (reference sequence). V was cut by 4 bases and J by 9 bases, with 7 bases left in between. The length of the CDR3 is 11 residues. Per the study methods: Nucleated cell number was recorded as an estimate derived from reference gene primer amplification. Method: immunoSEQ multiplex PCR; TCRdb's copy keeps in-frame clones and lacks some. The V and J calls and clone size come from that table; D and trimming were worked out from the DNA. The data show some 64,000 clones, approximately 80% seen once. Sequenced: peripheral blood. This TCR derives from a man in his 60s with acute or convalescent COVID-19. The V call is TRBV3-1 (or the pseudogene TRBV3-2), the J call TRBJ2-1; the D gene is possibly TRBD2 (5 bases). As DNA, the CDR3 is TGTGCCAGCAGCCTCAGCGGTGAGCAGTTCTTC. Protein: CASSLSGEQFF.